A single T cell receptor beta chain is shown here with its context. As yet, its antigen is unknown. The CDR3 extends over 14 amino acids. V lost 3 bases, J lost 5 bases, and 7 bases stayed unmatched. The germline CDR1 and CDR2 sequences are SGDLS and YYNGEE. Assay execution proceeded at the deep level. Roughly 30,000 T cell genomes (approximately 210 ng DNA) went into each sorted-subset replicate. The assay was immunoSEQ multiplex PCR, and TCRdb's table has in-frame clones only and misses some. The repertoire holds over 850,000 clones, with approximately 80% as singletons. The data are from a study of shared clonotypes between healthy human individuals. Study-wide points: A generally larger estimated richness was seen in naive subsets than in memory subsets. Relative to their counterparts shared across all four donors, non-shared clonotypes exhibited diminished generation probabilities.

The chain has TRBV9 and TRBJ2-7; 8 nucleotides line up with TRBD2. The sequence derives from a man aged 18 to 29 in good health. Some clones in this sample may be carry-over from other donors' samples. The sequencing input was memory CD4+ T cells from PBMCs. Subset indicated: CD45RA-negative fraction. The DNA for the CDR3 is TGTGCCAGCAGCGCGAGCGGGAGACCTGACGAGCAGTACTTC. Translated, it gives CASSASGRPDEQYF.